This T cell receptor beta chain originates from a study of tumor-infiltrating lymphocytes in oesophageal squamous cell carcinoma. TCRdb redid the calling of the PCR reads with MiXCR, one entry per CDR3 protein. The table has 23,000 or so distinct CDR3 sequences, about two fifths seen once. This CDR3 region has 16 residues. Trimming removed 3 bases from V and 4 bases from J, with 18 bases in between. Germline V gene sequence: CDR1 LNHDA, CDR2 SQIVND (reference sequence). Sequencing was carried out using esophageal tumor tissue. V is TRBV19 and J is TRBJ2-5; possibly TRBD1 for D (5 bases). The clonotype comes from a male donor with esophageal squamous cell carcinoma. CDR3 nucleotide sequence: TGTGCCAGTAGTATTGTCGCAGGGTTAATTAGAGAGACCCAGTACTTC. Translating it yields CASSIVAGLIRETQYF.